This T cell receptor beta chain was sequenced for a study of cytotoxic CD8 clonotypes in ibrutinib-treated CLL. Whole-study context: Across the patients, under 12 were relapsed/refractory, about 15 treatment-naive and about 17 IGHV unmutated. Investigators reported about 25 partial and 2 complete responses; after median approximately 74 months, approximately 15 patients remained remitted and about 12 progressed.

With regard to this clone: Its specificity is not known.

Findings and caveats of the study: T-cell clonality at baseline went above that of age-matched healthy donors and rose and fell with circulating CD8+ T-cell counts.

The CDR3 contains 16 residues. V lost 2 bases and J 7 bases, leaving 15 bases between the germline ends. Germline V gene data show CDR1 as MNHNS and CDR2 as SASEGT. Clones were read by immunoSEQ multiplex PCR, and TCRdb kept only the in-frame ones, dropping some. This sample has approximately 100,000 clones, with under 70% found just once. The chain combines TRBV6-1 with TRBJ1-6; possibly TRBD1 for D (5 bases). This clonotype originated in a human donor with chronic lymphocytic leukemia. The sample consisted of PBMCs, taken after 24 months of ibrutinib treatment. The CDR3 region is CASSEPERGPNSPLHF. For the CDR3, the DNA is TGTGCCAGCAGTGAACCCGAGCGGGGACCGAATTCACCCCTCCACTTT.